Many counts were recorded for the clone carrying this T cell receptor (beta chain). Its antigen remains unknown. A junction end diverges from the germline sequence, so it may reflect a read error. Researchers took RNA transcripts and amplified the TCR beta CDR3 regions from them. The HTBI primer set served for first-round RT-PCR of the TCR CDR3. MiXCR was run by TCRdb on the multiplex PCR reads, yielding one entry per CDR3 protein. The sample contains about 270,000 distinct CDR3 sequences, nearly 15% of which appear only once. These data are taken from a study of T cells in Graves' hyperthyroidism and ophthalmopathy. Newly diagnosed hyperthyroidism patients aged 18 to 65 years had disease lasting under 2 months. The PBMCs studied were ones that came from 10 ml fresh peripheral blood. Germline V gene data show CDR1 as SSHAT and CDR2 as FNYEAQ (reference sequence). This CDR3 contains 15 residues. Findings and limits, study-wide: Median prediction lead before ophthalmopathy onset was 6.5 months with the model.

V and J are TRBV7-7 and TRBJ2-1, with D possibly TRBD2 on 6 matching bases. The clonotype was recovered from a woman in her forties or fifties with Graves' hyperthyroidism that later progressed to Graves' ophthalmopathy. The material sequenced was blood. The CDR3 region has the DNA TGTGCTAGCAGCTTATTGGGAGGTCCCTCCGATGAGCAGTTCTTC. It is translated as CASSLLGGPSDEQFF. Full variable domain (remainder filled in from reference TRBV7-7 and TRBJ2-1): GAGVSQSPRYKVTKRGQDVTLRCDPISSHATLYWYQQALGQGPEFLTYFNYEAQPDKSGLPSDRFSAERPEGSISTLTIQRTEQRDSAMYRCASSLLGGPSDEQFFGPGTRLTVL.